The TCR beta chain under discussion was sequenced for a study of PD-L1 blockade in urothelial cancer. About the study: From 0 to 3 prior chemotherapy regimens had been given to the patients. Blood samples had a median of 141,255 T cells, roughly 76,000 unique TCRs, and clonality 0.080. At 3 weeks (second dose) and 6 weeks after starting treatment, blood was analyzed.

Trimming at V came to 3 bases and at J to 4 bases, leaving 6 bases not matched to a gene. The CDR3 consists of 15 residues. Germline V lookup: CDR1 SGHNT, CDR2 YYREEE (reference sequence). The time point is: pretreatment peripheral blood. Enrolled patients showed locally advanced or metastatic urothelial carcinoma. The repertoire was sequenced with immunoSEQ multiplex PCR; TCRdb's copy has only in-frame clones and lacks some. The table shows around 130,000 clones, with roughly 80% occurring only once. V and J are TRBV5-4 and TRBJ1-4, with 7 positions matching TRBD1. The clonotype originates from a man aged 50 to 59 with urothelial cancer. The input for sequencing was PBMCs, taken around atezolizumab (anti-PD-L1) treatment. The CDR3 coding sequence is TGTGCCAGCAGCTCCCGGGACAGTCGTAATGAAAAACTGTTTTTT. Translating gives CASSSRDSRNEKLFF.